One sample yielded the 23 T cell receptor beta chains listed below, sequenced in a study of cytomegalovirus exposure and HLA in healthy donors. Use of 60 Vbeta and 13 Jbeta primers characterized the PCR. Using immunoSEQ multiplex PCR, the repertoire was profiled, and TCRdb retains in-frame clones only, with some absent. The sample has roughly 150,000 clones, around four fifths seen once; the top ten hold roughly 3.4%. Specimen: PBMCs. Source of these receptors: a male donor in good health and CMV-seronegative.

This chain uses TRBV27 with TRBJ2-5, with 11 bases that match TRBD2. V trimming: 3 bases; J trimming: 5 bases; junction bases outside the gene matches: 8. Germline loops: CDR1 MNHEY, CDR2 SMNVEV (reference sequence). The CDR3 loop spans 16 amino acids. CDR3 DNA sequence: TGTGCCAGCAGTTTCTTAGCGGGAGGGCCGGGGGAGACCCAGTACTTC. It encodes CASSFLAGGPGETQYF.

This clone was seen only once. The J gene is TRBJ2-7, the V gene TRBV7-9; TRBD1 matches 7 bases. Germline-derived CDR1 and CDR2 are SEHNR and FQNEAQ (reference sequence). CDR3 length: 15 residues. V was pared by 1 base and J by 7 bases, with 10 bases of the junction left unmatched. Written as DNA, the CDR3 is TGTGCCAGCAGCTTAGGGGGCCAGGGGGTCGGGGAGCAGTACTTC. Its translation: CASSLGGQGVGEQYF.

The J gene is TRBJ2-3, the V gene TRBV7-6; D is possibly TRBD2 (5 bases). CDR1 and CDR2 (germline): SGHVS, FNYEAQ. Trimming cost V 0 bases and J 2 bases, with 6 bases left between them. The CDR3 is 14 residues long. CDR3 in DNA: TGTGCCAGCAGCTTAGCCGGGAACACAGATACGCAGTATTTT. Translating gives CASSLAGNTDTQYF.

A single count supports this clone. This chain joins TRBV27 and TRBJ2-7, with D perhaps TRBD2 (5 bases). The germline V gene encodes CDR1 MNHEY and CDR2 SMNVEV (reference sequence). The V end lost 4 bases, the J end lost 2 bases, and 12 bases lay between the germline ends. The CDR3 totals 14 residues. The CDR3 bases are TGTGCCAGCAGTTCTATCGGACTCGCCTACGAGCAGTACTTC. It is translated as CASSSIGLAYEQYF.

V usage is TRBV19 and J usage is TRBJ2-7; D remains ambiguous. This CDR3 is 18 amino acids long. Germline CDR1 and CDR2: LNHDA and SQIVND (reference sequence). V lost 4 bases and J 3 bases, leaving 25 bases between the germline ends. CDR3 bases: TGTGCCAGTAGTACAACGATAATGAATACTCCCGGTATCTACGAGCAGTACTTC. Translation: CASSTTIMNTPGIYEQYF.

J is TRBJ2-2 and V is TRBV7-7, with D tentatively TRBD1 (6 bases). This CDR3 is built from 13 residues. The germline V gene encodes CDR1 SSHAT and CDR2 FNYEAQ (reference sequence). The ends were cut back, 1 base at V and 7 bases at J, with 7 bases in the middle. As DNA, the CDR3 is TGTGCCAGCAGCTTAGGGACAGACGGGGAGCTGTTTTTT. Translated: CASSLGTDGELFF.

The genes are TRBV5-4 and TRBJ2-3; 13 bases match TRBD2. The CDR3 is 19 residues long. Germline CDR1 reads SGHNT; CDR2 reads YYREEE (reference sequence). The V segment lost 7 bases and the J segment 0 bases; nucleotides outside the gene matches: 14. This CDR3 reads CASARPGLAGLNSTDTQYF. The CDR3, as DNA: TGTGCCAGCGCCAGACCGGGACTAGCGGGACTTAATAGCACAGATACGCAGTATTTT.

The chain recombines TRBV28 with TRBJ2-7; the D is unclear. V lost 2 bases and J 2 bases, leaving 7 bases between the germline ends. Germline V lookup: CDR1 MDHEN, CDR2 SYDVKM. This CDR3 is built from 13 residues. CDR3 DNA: TGTGCCAGCAGTTTAGAGGTTACCTACGAGCAGTACTTC. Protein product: CASSLEVTYEQYF.

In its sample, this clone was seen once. In nucleotides, the CDR3 is TGTGCCAGCAGCACAATCCTAGCGGGAGGAATGTACAATGAGCAGTTCTTC. Encoded protein: CASSTILAGGMYNEQFF. The chain carries TRBV7-9 and TRBJ2-1; 11 bases fit TRBD2. The V and J ends lost 5 bases and 4 bases, in that order; junction bases with no gene match: 10. The germline CDR1 and CDR2 sequences are SEHNR and FQNEAQ (reference sequence). The CDR3 loop spans 17 amino acids.

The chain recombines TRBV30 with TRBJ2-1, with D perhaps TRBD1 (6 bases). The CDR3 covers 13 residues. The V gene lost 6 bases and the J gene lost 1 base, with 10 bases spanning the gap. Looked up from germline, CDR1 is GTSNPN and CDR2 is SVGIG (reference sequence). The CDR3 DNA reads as TGTGCCTGCCAACAGGGATCCTACAATGAGCAGTTCTTC. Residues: CACQQGSYNEQFF.

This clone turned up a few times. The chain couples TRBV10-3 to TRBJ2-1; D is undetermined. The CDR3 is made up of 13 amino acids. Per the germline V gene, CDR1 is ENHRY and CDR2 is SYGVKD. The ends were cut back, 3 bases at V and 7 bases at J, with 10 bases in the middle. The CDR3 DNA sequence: TGTGCCATCAGTGAAAAGTCCGGGAATGAGCAGTTCTTC. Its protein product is CAISEKSGNEQFF.

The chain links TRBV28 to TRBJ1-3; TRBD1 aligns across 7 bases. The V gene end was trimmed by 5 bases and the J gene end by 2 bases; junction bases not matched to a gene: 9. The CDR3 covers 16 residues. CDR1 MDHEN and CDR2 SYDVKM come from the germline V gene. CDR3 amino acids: CASSPPDRVAGNTIYF. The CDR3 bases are TGTGCCAGCAGTCCTCCCGACAGGGTTGCTGGAAACACCATATATTTT.

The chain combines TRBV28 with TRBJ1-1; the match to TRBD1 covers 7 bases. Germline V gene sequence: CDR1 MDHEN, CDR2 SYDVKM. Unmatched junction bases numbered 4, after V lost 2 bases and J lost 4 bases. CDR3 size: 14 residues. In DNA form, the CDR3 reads TGTGCCAGCAGTTTACAAGGGGGCGGCACTGAAGCTTTCTTT. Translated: CASSLQGGGTEAFF. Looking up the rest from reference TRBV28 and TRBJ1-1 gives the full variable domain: DVKVTQSSRYLVKRTGEKVFLECVQDMDHENMFWYRQDPGLGLRLIYFSYDVKMKEKGDIPEGYSVSREKKERFSLILESASTNQTSMYLCASSLQGGGTEAFFGQGTRLTVV.

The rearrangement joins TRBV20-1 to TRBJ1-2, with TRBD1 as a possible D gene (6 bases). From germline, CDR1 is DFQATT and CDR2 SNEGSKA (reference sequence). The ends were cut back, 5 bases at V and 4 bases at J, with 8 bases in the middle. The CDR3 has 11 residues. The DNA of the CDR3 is TGCAGTGCTGGGGGCCTCTATGGCTACACCTTC. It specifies CSAGGLYGYTF.

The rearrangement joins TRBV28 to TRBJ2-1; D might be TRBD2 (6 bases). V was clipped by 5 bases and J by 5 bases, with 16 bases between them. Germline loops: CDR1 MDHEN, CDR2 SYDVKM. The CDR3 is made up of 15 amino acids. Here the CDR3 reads CASSLTPGLNNEQFF. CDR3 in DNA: TGTGCCAGCAGTCTAACCCCGGGACTTAACAATGAGCAGTTCTTC.

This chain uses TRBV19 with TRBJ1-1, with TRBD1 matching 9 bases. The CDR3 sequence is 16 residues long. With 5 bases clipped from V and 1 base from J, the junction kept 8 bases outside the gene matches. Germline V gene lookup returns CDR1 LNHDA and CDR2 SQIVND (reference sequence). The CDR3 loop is CASSPRQQGANTEAFF. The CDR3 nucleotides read TGTGCCAGTAGTCCCCGTCAACAGGGGGCGAACACTGAAGCTTTCTTT.

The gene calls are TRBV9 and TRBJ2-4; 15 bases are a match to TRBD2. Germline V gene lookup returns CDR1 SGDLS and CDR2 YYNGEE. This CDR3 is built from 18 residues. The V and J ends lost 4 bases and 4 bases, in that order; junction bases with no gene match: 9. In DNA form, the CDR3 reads TGTGCCAGCAGCCGAGGGACTAGCGGGAGGAACTATAAAAACATTCAGTACTTC. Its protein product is CASSRGTSGRNYKNIQYF.

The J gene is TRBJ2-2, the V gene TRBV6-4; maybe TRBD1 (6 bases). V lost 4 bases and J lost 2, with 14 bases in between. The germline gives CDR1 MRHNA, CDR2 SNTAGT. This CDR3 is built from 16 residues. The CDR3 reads CASSVGPDRNTGELFF. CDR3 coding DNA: TGTGCCAGCAGTGTCGGACCGGACAGAAACACCGGGGAGCTGTTTTTT.

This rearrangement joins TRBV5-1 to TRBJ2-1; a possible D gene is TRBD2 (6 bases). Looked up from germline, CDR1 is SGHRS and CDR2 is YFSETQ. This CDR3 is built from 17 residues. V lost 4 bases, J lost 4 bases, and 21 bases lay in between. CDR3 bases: TGCGCCAGCAGCCAACGACCGGGAGTGGTCCTTTACAATGAGCAGTTCTTC. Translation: CASSQRPGVVLYNEQFF.

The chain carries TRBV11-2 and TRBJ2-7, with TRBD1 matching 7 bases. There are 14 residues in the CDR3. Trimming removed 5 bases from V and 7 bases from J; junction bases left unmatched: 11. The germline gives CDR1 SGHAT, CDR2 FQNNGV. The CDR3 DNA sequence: TGTGCCAGCAGCCTCCCGACAGGGCTCGGGGAGCAGTACTTC. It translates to CASSLPTGLGEQYF.

DNA for the CDR3: TGCGCCAGCAGCCAGGGCGAGAACACCGGGGAGCTGTTTTTT. Amino acid sequence: CASSQGENTGELFF. The J gene is TRBJ2-2, the V gene TRBV4-1; D is ambiguous. Trimming left V 3 bases short and J 1 base short, with 6 bases between. CDR1 MGHRA and CDR2 YSYEKL come from the germline V gene. The CDR3 spans 14 residues.

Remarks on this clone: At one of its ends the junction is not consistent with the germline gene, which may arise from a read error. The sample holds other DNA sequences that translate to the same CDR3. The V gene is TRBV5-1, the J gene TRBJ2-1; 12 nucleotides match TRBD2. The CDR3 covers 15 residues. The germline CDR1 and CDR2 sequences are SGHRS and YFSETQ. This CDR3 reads CASTLGTSGYNEQFF. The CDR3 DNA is TGCGCCAGCACCTTGGGGACTAGCGGGTACAATGAGCAGTTCTTC.

Here the CDR3 reads CASGTGTSGEGTQYF. CDR3 nucleotide sequence: TGTGCTAGCGGAACCGGGACTAGCGGGGAGGGTACGCAGTATTTT. The chain couples TRBV12-5 to TRBJ2-3; 13 bases map to TRBD2. The V gene's germline CDR1 is LGHNT and CDR2 FRNRAP. V dropped 9 bases and J dropped 8; count of bases not matched to a gene: 11. The CDR3 loop spans 15 amino acids.